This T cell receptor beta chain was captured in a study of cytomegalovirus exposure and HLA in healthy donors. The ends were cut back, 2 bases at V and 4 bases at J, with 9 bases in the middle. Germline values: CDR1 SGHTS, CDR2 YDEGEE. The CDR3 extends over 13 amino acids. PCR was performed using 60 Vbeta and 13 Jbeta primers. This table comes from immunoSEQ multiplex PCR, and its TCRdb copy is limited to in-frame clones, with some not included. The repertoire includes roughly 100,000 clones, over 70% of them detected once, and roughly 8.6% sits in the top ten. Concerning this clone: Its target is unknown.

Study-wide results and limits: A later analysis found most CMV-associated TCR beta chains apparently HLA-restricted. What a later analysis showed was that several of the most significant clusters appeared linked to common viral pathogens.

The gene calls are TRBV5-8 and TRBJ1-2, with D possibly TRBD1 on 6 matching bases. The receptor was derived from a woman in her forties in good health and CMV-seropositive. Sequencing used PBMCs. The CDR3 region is CASSLQGFYGYTF. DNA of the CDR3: TGTGCCAGCAGCTTACAGGGTTTCTATGGCTACACCTTC.